This T cell receptor beta chain was captured by sequencing in a study of spatial heterogeneity in lung cancer. Looking at the study overall: Unique TCR and UMI combinations averaged more than ten appearances each in raw reads.

The V gene's germline CDR1 is MDHEN and CDR2 SYDVKM. The CDR3 sequence is 14 residues long. Trimming shortened V by 7 bases and J by 3 bases, and 16 bases separated the two germline ends. TCRdb fed the 5' RACE reads into MiXCR, producing one record per CDR3 protein. The sample lists about 120,000 distinct CDR3 sequences; 9% to 15% were seen once. Time point denoted: blood at routine non-recurrence follow-up after resection. Sequencing of whole RNA from tumor, nontumor lung or frozen PBMC involved no sorting. This clonotype was sampled from a male donor with early-stage non-small cell lung cancer. This specimen consisted of PBMCs, obtained at follow-up. This chain links TRBV28 with TRBJ2-7, with D possibly matching TRBD1 (6 bases). CDR3 in DNA: TGTGCCAGCACCAAGTGGGGGCGGGTCTACGAGCAGTACTTC. Amino acid sequence: CASTKWGRVYEQYF.